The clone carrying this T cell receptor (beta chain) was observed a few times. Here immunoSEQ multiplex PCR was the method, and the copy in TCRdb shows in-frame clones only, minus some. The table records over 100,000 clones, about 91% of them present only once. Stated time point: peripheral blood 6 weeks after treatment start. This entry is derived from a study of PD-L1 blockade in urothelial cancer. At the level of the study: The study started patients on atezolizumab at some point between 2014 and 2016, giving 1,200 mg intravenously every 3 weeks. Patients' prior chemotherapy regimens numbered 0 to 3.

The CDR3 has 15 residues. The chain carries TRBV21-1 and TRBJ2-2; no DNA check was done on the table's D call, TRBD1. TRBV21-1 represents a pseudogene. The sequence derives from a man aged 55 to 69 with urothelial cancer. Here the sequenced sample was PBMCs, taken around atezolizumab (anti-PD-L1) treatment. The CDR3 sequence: CASSRPGGTSGELFF. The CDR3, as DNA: TGTGCCAGCAGCAGACCAGGGGGGACGAGCGGGGAGCTGTTTTTT.